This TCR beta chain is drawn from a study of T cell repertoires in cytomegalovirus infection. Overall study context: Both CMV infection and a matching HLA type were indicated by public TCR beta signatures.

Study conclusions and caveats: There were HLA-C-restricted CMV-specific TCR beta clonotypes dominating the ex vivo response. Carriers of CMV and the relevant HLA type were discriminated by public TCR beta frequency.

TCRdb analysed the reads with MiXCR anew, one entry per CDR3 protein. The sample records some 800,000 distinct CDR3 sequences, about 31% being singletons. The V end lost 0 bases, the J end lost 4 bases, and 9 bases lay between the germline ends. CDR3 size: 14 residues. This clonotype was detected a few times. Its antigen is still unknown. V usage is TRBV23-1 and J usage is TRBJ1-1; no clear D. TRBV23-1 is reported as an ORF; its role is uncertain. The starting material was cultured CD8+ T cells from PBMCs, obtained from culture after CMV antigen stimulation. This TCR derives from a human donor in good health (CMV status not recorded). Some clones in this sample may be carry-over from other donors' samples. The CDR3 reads CASSQSPGGTEAFF. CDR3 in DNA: TGCGCCAGCAGTCAATCGCCGGGAGGCACTGAAGCTTTCTTT.